This TCR beta chain stems from a study of CD8+ T cells in alopecia areata. Findings and caveats of the study: Against the mouse data, patients shared TCRs less clearly, possibly for HLA reasons.

Treatment meaning: oral pan-JAK inhibitor, 5-10 mg twice daily. From alopecia areata patients, lesional scalp punch biopsies and peripheral blood were collected. RNA was extracted and reverse transcribed into cDNA as the sequencing template. The table came from immunoSEQ multiplex PCR; TCRdb's copy has only in-frame clones and leaves some out. The sample carries about 270,000 clones, about 60% recorded once. Deletions cut 6 bases from V and 2 bases from J, with 17 bases between. The germline V gene encodes CDR1 SGHNT and CDR2 YYREEE (reference sequence). This CDR3 contains 15 residues. With regard to this clone: Its matching antigen is unknown.

The sample in question was CD4+ T cells sorted from blood, obtained around week 53, from a patient treated with tofacitinib. The chain carries TRBV5-4 and TRBJ1-2, with a possible D match to TRBD1 (6 bases). The receptor was isolated from a human donor with alopecia areata. For the CDR3, the DNA is TGTGCCAGCAACAATGAGACAGGAACGAACTATGGCTACACCTTC. Its translation is CASNNETGTNYGYTF.